Described below is a single TCR beta chain sequence and its context. Reverse transcribing all isolated RNA meant expressed TCRB transcripts were sequenced. Repertoires were generated with immunoSEQ multiplex PCR, while TCRdb's copy carries only in-frame clones and drops some. The sample carries 400,000 to 500,000 clones, approximately 13% recorded once. Blood was drawn once from each donor into heparinised tubes. The draws averaged about 0.11 L. Each population that was sorted was more than 95% pure. These data belong to a study of beta chain features in type 1 diabetes. This CDR3 region has 14 residues. V was pared by 2 bases and J by 3 bases, with 11 bases between. CDR1 MNHEY and CDR2 SVGAGI come from the germline V gene.

The TCR comes from a man aged 25 to 45 in good health. The V and J genes are TRBV6-5 and TRBJ2-7, with a tentative D call TRBD1 (7 bases). The sample comprised naive CD4+ T cells from blood. The CDR3 is CASSYGGTDYEQYF. DNA for the CDR3: TGTGCCAGCAGTTACGGGGGGACAGACTACGAGCAGTACTTC.